What follows are 3 T cell receptor beta chains derived from one specimen sequenced in a study of TIL therapy for anti-PD-1-resistant metastatic lung cancer (dated by TCRdb to about 2021). Using bias-controlled multiplex PCR with the immunoSEQ v3 hsTCRB kit, the TCR beta CDR3 regions were amplified from genomic DNA. As stored in TCRdb, this immuneACCESS dataset retains in-frame rearrangements with V and J assigned. A fraction of the clones does not appear; measured against another copy, unresolved V genes explain less than half of the discrepancy, and the remainder lacks a known reason. This sample has about 50,000 clones in its table, and approximately 70% of those were observed once. The top ten clonotypes cover around 5.4% of the sample. This specimen's time point label, per the study, means: pre-treatment sample, taken before nivolumab and TIL therapy. The baseline tumor samples, taken from the same resection that was used to grow TIL, were excised metastases, most often pleural nodules or supraclavicular lymph nodes.

Sequencing used tumor tissue, obtained at baseline. The receptors originated from a person aged 25 to 79 with non-small cell lung cancer.

The J gene is TRBJ2-7, the V gene TRBV28; 7 bases map to TRBD1. CDR1 is MDHEN, CDR2 SYDVKM, per germline. The CDR3 is made up of 17 amino acids. V gave up 2 bases and J gave up 1 base; unmatched junction bases: 11. The DNA of the CDR3 is TGTGCCAGCAGTTTAATAGGGGGCAGTCACCTTTCCTACGAGCAGTACTTC. Residues: CASSLIGGSHLSYEQYF.

J is TRBJ1-6 and V is TRBV5-1; possibly TRBD1 for D (6 bases). Trimming stripped 5 bases from V and 4 bases from J, with 13 bases between. The CDR3 spans 15 residues. From germline, CDR1 is SGHRS and CDR2 YFSETQ. The CDR3 region has the DNA TGCGCCAGCAGGCCGTCAGGGGTATATAATTCACCCCTCCACTTT. This codes for CASRPSGVYNSPLHF. The full variable domain, in which reference TRBV5-1 and TRBJ1-6 provide the parts outside the CDR3, is KAGVTQTPRYLIKTRGQQVTLSCSPISGHRSVSWYQQTPGQGLQFLFEYFSETQRNKGNFPGRFSGRQFSNSRSEMNVSTLELGDSALYLCASRPSGVYNSPLHFGNGTRLTVT.

This chain uses TRBV9 with TRBJ2-3; D gene uncertain. Per the germline V gene, CDR1 is SGDLS and CDR2 is YYNGEE. The CDR3 is 14 amino acids. Trimming left V 0 bases short and J 2 bases short, with 7 bases between. DNA of the CDR3: TGTGCCAGCAGCGTAGCGGTGAACACAGATACGCAGTATTTT. Translating gives CASSVAVNTDTQYF.